This TCR beta chain was profiled in a study of cytomegalovirus exposure and HLA in healthy donors. Broader study findings: TCR beta V- and J-gene trimming, according to a later analysis, was linked to a missense DCLRE1C variant. Reportedly, HLA-A and HLA-B alleles of most subjects were accurately predicted from TCR beta.

This clone was seen a single time. The target antigen is unknown. The donors (healthy individuals) were bone marrow donors. The primer mix had 60 Vbeta and 13 Jbeta primers. Assay used: immunoSEQ multiplex PCR; TCRdb lists only in-frame clones, some missing. The sample lists about 170,000 clones, roughly 80% occurring once. Germline assignment: CDR1 MNHEY and CDR2 SMNVEV (reference sequence). Trimming removed 6 bases from V and 6 bases from J, with 21 bases in between. This CDR3 contains 15 residues. The sample was PBMCs. The V and J genes are TRBV27 and TRBJ2-7; D possibly corresponds to TRBD2 (7 bases). This clonotype originated in a male donor in good health and CMV-seronegative. CDR3 in DNA: TGTGCCAGCAGCCCAAGGGGGGGTATAGGGGGCGAGCAGTACTTC. Protein product: CASSPRGGIGGEQYF.